The present T cell receptor (beta chain) was sequenced within a study of cytomegalovirus exposure and HLA in healthy donors. General study points: V- and J-gene trimming of TCR beta was linked (in a later analysis) to a missense DCLRE1C variant. Reportedly, cytomegalovirus status was diagnosed with high sensitivity and specificity.

This clone has more than one count but fewer than ten. No antigen is known for it. PCR primers comprised 60 Vbeta and 13 Jbeta primers. Libraries were prepared by immunoSEQ multiplex PCR; TCRdb keeps only in-frame clonotypes and omits some of them. The sample has about 160,000 clones, 60% to 70% seen once; the top ten hold about 7.1%. This CDR3 is 12 amino acids long. Germline loops: CDR1 SNHLY, CDR2 FYNNEI. V lost 3 bases, J lost 4 bases, and 6 bases lay in between. This chain links TRBV2 with TRBJ2-5; D is ambiguous. Sequencing was done on a sample of PBMCs. The source is a woman aged 55-69 years in good health and CMV-seropositive. For the CDR3, the DNA is TGTGCCAGCAGTGACTCGTTAGAGACCCAGTACTTC. It yields the protein CASSDSLETQYF. The whole variable domain, filled in from reference TRBV2 and TRBJ2-5, reads EPEVTQTPSHQVTQMGQEVILRCVPISNHLYFYWYRQILGQKVEFLVSFYNNEISEKSEIFDDQFSVERPDGSNFTLKIRSTKLEDSAMYFCASSDSLETQYFGPGTRLLVL.